The clone carrying this T cell receptor beta chain turned up a few times. As yet, its antigen is unknown. TCRdb passed the RT-PCR reads through MiXCR, listing each CDR3 protein once. The sample lists some 180,000 distinct CDR3 sequences; about 9% were seen once. These data originate in a study of response to subunit inactivated influenza vaccine. Findings and caveats of the study: Every seasonal influenza vaccination brings in few new T cells, the authors suggested.

The CDR3 spans 14 residues. V lost 8 bases and J 4 bases, leaving 19 bases between the germline ends. Germline V gives CDR1 DFQATT, CDR2 SNEGSKA (reference sequence). The clonotype comes from a man in his fifties or sixties who received an inactivated influenza vaccine. This material consisted of non-naive T cells sorted from PBMCs, taken on the day of vaccination. The rearrangement links TRBV20-1 to TRBJ2-3; D might be TRBD1 or TRBD2, each matching 5 bases. CDR3 in DNA: TGCAGTCTAAGCAGGCAAGGGGACCCAGATACGCAGTATTTT. The encoded protein is CSLSRQGDPDTQYF.